This T cell receptor beta chain is from a study of shared clonotypes between healthy human individuals (dated by TCRdb to about 2020). General notes on the study: Two women and a few men aged 18 to 49 years were included in the cohort. To estimate repertoire size and how much clonotypes are shared between individuals, the study performed deep sequencing of blood TCR repertoires from roughly five healthy adults. Libraries were prepared and TCR repertoires were sequenced by different laboratories using diverse techniques, in order to increase sequencing depth and limit assay-specific biases. For each donor, CD4 naive and CD4 memory were each given three plates, CD8 naive was given two plates, and CD8 memory was given one plate. Each donor's leukapheresis produced roughly between about 0.85 and 10 billion PBMCs.

V and J are truncated by 0 bases and 3 bases respectively, leaving an intervening sequence of 15 bases. The CDR3 spans 16 residues, from the cysteine through the phenylalanine. Solely the CDR3 DNA is kept, with 48 bases framed from the first base. Based on the germline V gene (reference sequence), the CDR1 and CDR2 sequences are LNHNV and YYDKDF. Overall study outcomes, separate from this receptor: Larger estimated clonotype richness was generally found for naive subsets than for memory subsets. Pairwise subsampling indicated that sequencing depth was expected to affect the degree of clonotype sharing among donors. The small number of donors limited the genetic and exposure-history diversity represented. Across a handful of donors, around 5% of naive CD4, roughly 3.8% of naive CD8, 2% to 2.5% of memory CD4, and about 0.44% of memory CD8 clonotypes were shared. Sampling was limited to blood, and TCR repertoires in tissue likely differ from TCR repertoires in blood. Higher generation probabilities were observed for clonotypes shared by all four sorted-subset donors than for non-shared clonotypes. Incomplete sequencing was indicated by rarefaction of sorted-subset datasets, despite the large sequencing depth.

The donors were healthy, HIV-negative adults who had no recently reported acute infections or vaccinations. Every donor was a Caucasian adult residing in Nashville, Tennessee, USA. CD4+ T cells were enriched by magnetic negative selection, after which naive cells were positively selected on CD45RA and the negative fraction was taken as the memory subset. After blood collection by leukapheresis, PBMCs were isolated using Ficoll-Histopaque density gradient centrifugation and then cryopreserved in the vapor phase of liquid nitrogen. Analytical flow cytometry was used to check the purity and quantity of every magnetically sorted T cell population. Genomic DNA was isolated from each sorted fraction and quantified by UV absorbance on a Nanodrop 2000c. As to this clone: Its specific antigen is unknown. No much larger clonotype is one base removed from it; base qualities were not supplied.

TCR CDR3 regions were amplified from genomic DNA by multiplex PCR using the deep immunoSEQ assay. For each cell subset, the extracted genomic DNA was distributed evenly across all wells of several immunoSEQ 96-well plates, and each plate served as one replicate. For sorted subsets, roughly 0.2 ug genomic DNA, equal to some 30,000 T cell genomes, was loaded into each replicate PCR. Purified libraries were measured with a Qubit 3.0 fluorometer, size-checked on a Bioanalyzer 2100, and measured again with the KAPA Library Quantification kit. Each immunoSEQ 96-well plate was sequenced on its own single-read 150-cycle Illumina NextSeq 550 flow cell. The paper's data handling went like this. Because only junctional sequences without quality scores were contained in the immunoSEQ output, filtering matching that applied to full-length reads could not be performed. Sequences were annotated with PyIR, a Python wrapper for IgBLAST v1.9, and V/J genes and CDR3 were assigned using IMGT germline references. Reads with weak V/J assignments (E-value above 1e-6), missing CDR3, stop codons, out-of-frame junctions, or ambiguous translated residues were removed. A V3J clonotype was defined by an identical inferred V gene, J gene, and CDR3 amino acid sequence. The percentage overlap between two repertoires was calculated by dividing the number of shared unique clonotypes by the size of the smaller repertoire. Three approaches were used to assess repertoire richness: RTK rarefaction, the Chao1 estimator, and Recon v2.1 estimates of unobserved clonotypes. Generation probabilities for all TCRbeta clonotypes obtained by the gDNA method from several donors were computed using OLGA. TCRdb took this table from immuneACCESS and kept in-frame rearrangements with V and J called. Such tables lack part of the clones; where checked against another copy, unresolved V genes explain under half of the gap, and the rest is unexplained. V and J calls and clone size are given by that table; D and trimming were obtained from the DNA. Within this sample are about 1.4 million clones, with roughly 96% of them counted one time only. The leading ten clones occupy 1.2% of the sample.

The rearranged chain carries TRBV15 and TRBJ2-7, and TRBD2 may be the D gene, going by 6 matching bases. Sequenced material: naive CD4+ T cells sorted from blood. The intended sense of this specimen's cell subset or site label: CD45RA+ positively selected. The sequence was obtained from a man aged 30 to 45 in good health. The CDR3 corresponds to CATSRDSRAGGYEQYF. The DNA reads TGTGCCACCAGCAGAGACTCCCGGGCCGGGGGCTACGAGCAGTACTTC.